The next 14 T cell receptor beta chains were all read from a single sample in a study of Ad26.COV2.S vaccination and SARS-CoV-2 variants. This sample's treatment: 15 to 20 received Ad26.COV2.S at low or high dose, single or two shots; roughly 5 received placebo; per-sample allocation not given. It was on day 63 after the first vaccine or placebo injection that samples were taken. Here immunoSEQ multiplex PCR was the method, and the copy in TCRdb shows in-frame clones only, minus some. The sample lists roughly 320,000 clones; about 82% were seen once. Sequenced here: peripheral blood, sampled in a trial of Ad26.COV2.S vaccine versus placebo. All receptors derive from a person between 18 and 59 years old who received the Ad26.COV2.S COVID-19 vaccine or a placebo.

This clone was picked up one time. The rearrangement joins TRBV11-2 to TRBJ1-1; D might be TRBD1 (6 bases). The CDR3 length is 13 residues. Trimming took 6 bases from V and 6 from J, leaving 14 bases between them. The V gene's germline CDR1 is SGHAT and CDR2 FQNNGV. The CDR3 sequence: CASRLQGLSEAFF. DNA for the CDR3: TGTGCCAGCAGGCTACAGGGACTATCTGAAGCTTTCTTT.

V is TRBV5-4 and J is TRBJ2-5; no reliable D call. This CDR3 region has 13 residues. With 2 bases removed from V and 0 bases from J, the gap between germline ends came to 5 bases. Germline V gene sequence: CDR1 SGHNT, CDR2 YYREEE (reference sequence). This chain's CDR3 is CASSFGYQETQYF. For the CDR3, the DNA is TGTGCCAGCAGCTTTGGGTACCAAGAGACCCAGTACTTC.

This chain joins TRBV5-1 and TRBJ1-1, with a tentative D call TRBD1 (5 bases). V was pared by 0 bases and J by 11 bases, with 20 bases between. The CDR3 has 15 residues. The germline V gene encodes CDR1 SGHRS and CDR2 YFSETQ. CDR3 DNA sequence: TGCGCCAGCAGCTTGGGTGGGGCACATCCTCTGGGGGCTTTCTTT. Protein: CASSLGGAHPLGAFF.

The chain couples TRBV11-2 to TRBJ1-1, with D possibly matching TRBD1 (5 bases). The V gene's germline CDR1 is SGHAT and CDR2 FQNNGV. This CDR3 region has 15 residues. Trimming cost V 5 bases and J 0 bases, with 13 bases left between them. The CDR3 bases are TGTGCCAGCAGCCGAACTGGACAAATGAACACTGAAGCTTTCTTT. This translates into CASSRTGQMNTEAFF.

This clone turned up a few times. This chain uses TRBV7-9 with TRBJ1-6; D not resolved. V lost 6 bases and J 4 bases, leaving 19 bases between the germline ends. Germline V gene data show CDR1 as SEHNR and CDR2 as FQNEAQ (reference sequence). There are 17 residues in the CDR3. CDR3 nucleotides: TGTGCCAGCAGTATCCGGGAACCTAATTTTTATAATTCACCCCTCCACTTT. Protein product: CASSIREPNFYNSPLHF.

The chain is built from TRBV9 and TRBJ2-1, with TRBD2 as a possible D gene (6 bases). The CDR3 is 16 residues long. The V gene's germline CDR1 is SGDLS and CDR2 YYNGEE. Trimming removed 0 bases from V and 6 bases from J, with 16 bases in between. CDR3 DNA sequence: TGTGCCAGCAGCGTAGGGGGGATGGCGGGGCCCAATGAGCAGTTCTTC. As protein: CASSVGGMAGPNEQFF.

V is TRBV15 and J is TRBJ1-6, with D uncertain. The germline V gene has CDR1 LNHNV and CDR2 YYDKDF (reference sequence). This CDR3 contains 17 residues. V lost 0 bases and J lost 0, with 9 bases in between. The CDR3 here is CATSREPKSSYNSPLHF. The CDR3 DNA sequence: TGTGCCACCAGCAGAGAACCAAAGAGCTCCTATAATTCACCCCTCCACTTT.

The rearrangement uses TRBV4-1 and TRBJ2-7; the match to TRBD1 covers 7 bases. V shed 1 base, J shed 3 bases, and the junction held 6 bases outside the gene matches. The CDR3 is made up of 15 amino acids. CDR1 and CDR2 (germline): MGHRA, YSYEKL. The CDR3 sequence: CASSQVGQERYEQYF. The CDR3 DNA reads TGCGCCAGCAGCCAAGTTGGACAGGAACGCTACGAGCAGTACTTC.

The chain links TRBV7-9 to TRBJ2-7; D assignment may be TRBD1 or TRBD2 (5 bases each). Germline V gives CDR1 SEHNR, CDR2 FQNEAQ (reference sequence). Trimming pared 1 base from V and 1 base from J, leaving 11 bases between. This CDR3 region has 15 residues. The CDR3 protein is CASSLGGESSYEQYF. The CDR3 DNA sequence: TGTGCCAGCAGCTTAGGAGGGGAAAGTTCCTACGAGCAGTACTTC.

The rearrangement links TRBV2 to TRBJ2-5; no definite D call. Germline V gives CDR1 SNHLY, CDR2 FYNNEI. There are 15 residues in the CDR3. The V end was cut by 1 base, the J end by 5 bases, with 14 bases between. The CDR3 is CASSEDYLLGETQYF. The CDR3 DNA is TGTGCCAGCAGTGAAGACTACCTCCTGGGGGAGACCCAGTACTTC.

Here the CDR3 DNA reads TGTGCCAGCAGTACAGGGTCTACTGGGGCCAACGTCCTGACTTTC. Translated, it gives CASSTGSTGANVLTF. The V call is TRBV28, the J call TRBJ2-6; tentative D call: TRBD1 (6 bases). From germline, CDR1 is MDHEN and CDR2 SYDVKM. This CDR3 has 15 residues. Between the trimmed V and J ends, which lost 5 bases and 2 bases, there was a span of 10 bases. Variable domain in full (rest from reference TRBV28 and TRBJ2-6): DVKVTQSSRYLVKRTGEKVFLECVQDMDHENMFWYRQDPGLGLRLIYFSYDVKMKEKGDIPEGYSVSREKKERFSLILESASTNQTSMYLCASSTGSTGANVLTFGAGSRLTVL.

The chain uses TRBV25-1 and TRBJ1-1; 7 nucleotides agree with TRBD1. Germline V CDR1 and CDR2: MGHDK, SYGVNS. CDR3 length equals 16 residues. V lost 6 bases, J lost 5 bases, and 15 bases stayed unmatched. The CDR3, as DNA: TGTGCCAGCAGACCCAGGTCGACAGGGCTAAGGACTGAAGCTTTCTTT. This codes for CASRPRSTGLRTEAFF.

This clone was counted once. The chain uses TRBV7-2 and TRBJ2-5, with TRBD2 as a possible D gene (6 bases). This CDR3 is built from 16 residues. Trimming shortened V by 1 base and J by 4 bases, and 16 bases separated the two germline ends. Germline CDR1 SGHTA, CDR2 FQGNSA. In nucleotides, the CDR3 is TGTGCCAGCAGCTTAGGGGAGGCAGGGTATAGAGAGACCCAGTACTTC. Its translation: CASSLGEAGYRETQYF.

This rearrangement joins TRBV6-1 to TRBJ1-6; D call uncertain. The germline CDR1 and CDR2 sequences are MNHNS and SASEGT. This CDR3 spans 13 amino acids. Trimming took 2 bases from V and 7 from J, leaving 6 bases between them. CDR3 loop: CASSETLNSPLHF. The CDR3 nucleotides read TGTGCCAGCAGTGAAACCCTAAATTCACCCCTCCACTTT.